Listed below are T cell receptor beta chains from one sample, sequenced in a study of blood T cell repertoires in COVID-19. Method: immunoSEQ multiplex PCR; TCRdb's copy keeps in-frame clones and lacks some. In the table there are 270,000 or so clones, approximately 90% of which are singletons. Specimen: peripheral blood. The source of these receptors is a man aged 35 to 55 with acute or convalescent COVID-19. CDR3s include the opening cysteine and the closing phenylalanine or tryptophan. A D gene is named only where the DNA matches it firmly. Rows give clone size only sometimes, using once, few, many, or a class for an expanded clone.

TGTGCCAGCACCCTCACCGGGACAGGGCCAGATACGCAGTATTTT CASTLTGTGPDTQYF TRBJ2-3 TRBD1 TRBV6-5 NA
TGTGCCAGCAGCTTTGGGACAGGGGCGGCTAACGAGCAGTACTTC CASSFGTGAANEQYF TRBJ2-7 TRBD1 TRBV5-6 NA
TGTGCCAGCAGCCAAGTGGTTCTCGCGGGGGGCGATATCGGGGAGCTGTTTTTT CASSQVVLAGGDIGELFF TRBJ2-2 TRBD2 TRBV3-1/TRBV3-2 NA
TGTGCCATCAGTGAACTGCAGGTATATAATAAAGATGGCTACACCTTC CAISELQVYNKDGYTF TRBJ1-2 NA TRBV10-3 NA
TGTGCCAGCAGTGTAGTTAACGGGTTGTATGGCTACACCTTC CASSVVNGLYGYTF TRBJ1-2 NA TRBV2 few
NA CASSKVGQGASTDTQYF TRBJ2-3 NA TRBV21-1 once
TGTGCCAGCAGCCACGGTGGCGAGCAGTACTTC CASSHGGEQYF TRBJ2-7 NA TRBV3-1/TRBV3-2 NA
TGCGCCAGCAGCTTGAAAGGGGATGGAAACACCATATATTTT CASSLKGDGNTIYF TRBJ1-3 NA TRBV5-1 NA
TGTGCCAGCAGCTTAGGCAGGGGGAATCAGCCCCAGCATTTT CASSLGRGNQPQHF TRBJ1-5 TRBD1 TRBV7-9 NA
TGTGCCACCAGTGACAATCCGGGACTCCCGGATTCCAGCACAGATACGCAGTATTTT CATSDNPGLPDSSTDTQYF TRBJ2-3 NA TRBV24-1 NA
TGCGCCAGCAGCTTGGATCCGACAGTGGGAGGCTACACCTTC CASSLDPTVGGYTF TRBJ1-2 NA TRBV5-1 NA
TGTGCCAGCAGTAGGGGGACCTCTAGGAACACTGAAGCTTTCTTT CASSRGTSRNTEAFF TRBJ1-1 NA TRBV25-1 NA
TGCGCCAGCAGCTTGCCGGGGGCGGGGGATGAAAAACTGTTTTTT CASSLPGAGDEKLFF TRBJ1-4 NA TRBV5-1 NA
TGTGCCAGCAGAAAGGGACAGGGGAACTACGAGCAGTACTTC CASRKGQGNYEQYF TRBJ2-7 TRBD1 TRBV25-1 NA
TGTGCCAGCAGCGTGACAGTTCGGACCCAAGAGACCCAGTACTTC CASSVTVRTQETQYF TRBJ2-5 NA TRBV3-1/TRBV3-2 NA
TGTGCCAGCAGCACACCGGGACAGGGGAACAATGAGCAGTTCTTC CASSTPGQGNNEQFF TRBJ2-1 TRBD1 TRBV5-4 NA
TGTGCCAGCTCGCCGGCCCAAGGGGACACTGAAGCTTTCTTT CASSPAQGDTEAFF TRBJ1-1 NA TRBV18 NA
TGTGCCAGCAGTGGGACACGTAACTATGGCTACACCTTC CASSGTRNYGYTF TRBJ1-2 NA TRBV12-3/TRBV12-4 NA
TGTGCCAGCAGCCAAGAGGGAGGGAGCAATCAGCCCCAGCATTTT CASSQEGGSNQPQHF TRBJ1-5 NA TRBV7-2 NA
TGTGCCAGCAGCGATCCGATTCGGATGGCGGGCCCTGAAGCTTTCTTT CASSDPIRMAGPEAFF TRBJ1-1 NA TRBV11-2 NA
TGTGCCAGCAGCTTAGGGTTGGCCACAGATACGCAGTATTTT CASSLGLATDTQYF TRBJ2-3 NA TRBV11-3 NA
TGTGCCACACAACAGGGGGAGGTCTATGGCTACACCTTC CATQQGEVYGYTF TRBJ1-2 TRBD1 TRBV10-3 NA
TGTGCCAGCAGCGTAGATTGGCAGGGGGACGGCGCCGGGGAGCTGTTTTTT CASSVDWQGDGAGELFF TRBJ2-2 TRBD1 TRBV9 NA
TGTGCCAGCAGACCGGGACAGGGGAATCCTGGGGCCAACGTCCTGACTTTC CASRPGQGNPGANVLTF TRBJ2-6 TRBD1 TRBV28 NA
TGTGCCACCAGCAGGCCCGGGGAGGGGAACACTGAAGCTTTCTTT CATSRPGEGNTEAFF TRBJ1-1 NA TRBV15 NA
TGTGCCAGCAGTACTGGGGCCGAGCAGTACTTC CASSTGAEQYF TRBJ2-7 NA TRBV3-1/TRBV3-2 NA
TGCGCCAGCAGGCCCACAGTGAACACTGAAGCTTTCTTT CASRPTVNTEAFF TRBJ1-1 NA TRBV10-2 NA
TGTGCCAGCTCACCCACGACAGGGGATAACGAGCAGTACTTC CASSPTTGDNEQYF TRBJ2-7 TRBD1 TRBV18 once
TGTGCCAGTAGTATAGTTGGACAGGCCTCCTACGAGCAGTACTTC CASSIVGQASYEQYF TRBJ2-7 TRBD1 TRBV19 NA
TGTGCCACCAGTGATCCCAAGCAGGGGAAGAACGAGCAGTACTTC CATSDPKQGKNEQYF TRBJ2-7 NA TRBV24-1 NA
TGTGCCAGCAGCCTGACGGGACAGAACACTGAAGCTTTCTTT CASSLTGQNTEAFF TRBJ1-1 NA TRBV5-6 once